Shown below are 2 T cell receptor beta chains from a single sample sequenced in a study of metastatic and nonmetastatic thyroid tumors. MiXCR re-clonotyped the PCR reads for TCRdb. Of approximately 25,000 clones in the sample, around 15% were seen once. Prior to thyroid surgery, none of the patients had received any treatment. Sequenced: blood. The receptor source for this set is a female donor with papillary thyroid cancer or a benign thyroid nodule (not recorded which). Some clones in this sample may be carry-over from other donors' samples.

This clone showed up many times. CDR3: CASSQKTDSSGNTIYF. In DNA form, the CDR3 reads TGTGCCAGCAGCCAAAAGACGGACAGCTCTGGAAACACCATATATTTT. The gene calls are TRBV11-2 and TRBJ1-3, with TRBD1 as a possible D gene (6 bases). CDR1 SGHAT and CDR2 FQNNGV come from the germline V gene. The CDR3 consists of 16 residues. V was clipped by 5 bases and J by 0 bases, with 14 bases between them.

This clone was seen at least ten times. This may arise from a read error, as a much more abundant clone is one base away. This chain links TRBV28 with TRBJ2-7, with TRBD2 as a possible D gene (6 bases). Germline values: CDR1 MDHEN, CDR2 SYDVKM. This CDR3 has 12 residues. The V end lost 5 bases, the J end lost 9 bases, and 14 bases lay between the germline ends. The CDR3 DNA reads TGTGCCAGCAGTCCGGGACTCCACGGGCAGTACTTC. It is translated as CASSPGLHGQYF. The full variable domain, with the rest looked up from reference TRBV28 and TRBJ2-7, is DVKVTQSSRYLVKRTGEKVFLECVQDMDHENMFWYRQDPGLGLRLIYFSYDVKMKEKGDIPEGYSVSREKKERFSLILESASTNQTSMYLCASSPGLHGQYFGPGTRLTVT.